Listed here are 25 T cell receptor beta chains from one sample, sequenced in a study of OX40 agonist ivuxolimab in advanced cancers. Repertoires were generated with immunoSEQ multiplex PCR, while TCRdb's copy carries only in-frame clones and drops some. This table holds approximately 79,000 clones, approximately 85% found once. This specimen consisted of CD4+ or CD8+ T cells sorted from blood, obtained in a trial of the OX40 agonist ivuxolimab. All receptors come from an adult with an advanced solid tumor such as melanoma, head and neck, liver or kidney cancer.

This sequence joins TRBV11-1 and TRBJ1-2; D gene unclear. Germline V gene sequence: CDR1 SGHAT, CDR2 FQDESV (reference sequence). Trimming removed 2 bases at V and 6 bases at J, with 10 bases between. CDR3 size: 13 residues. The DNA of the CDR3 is TGTGCCAGCAGCTTATACTCGGGGAATGGCTACACCTTC. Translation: CASSLYSGNGYTF.

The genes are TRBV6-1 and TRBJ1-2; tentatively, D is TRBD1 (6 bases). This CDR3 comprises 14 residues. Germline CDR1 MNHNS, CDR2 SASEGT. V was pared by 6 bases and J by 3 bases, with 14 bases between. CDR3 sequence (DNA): TGTGCCAGCAGCCTTAGCGGGGGGCACTATGGCTACACCTTC. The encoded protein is CASSLSGGHYGYTF.

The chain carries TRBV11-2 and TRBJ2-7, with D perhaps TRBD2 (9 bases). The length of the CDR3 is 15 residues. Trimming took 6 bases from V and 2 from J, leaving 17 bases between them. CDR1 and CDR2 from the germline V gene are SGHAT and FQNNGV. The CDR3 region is CASRLAGQAPYEQYF. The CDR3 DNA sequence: TGTGCCAGCAGGCTAGCGGGACAGGCTCCCTACGAGCAGTACTTC.

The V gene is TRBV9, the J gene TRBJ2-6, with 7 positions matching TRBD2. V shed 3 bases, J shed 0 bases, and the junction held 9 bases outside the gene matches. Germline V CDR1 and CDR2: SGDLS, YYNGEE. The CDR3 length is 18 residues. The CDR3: CASSASTKRGSGANVLTF. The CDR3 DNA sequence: TGTGCCAGCAGCGCGTCTACTAAGCGGGGCTCTGGGGCCAACGTCCTGACTTTC.

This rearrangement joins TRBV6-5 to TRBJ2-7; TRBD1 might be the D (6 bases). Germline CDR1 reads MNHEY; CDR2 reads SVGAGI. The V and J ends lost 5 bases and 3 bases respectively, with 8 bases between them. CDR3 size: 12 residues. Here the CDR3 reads CASSAGVYEQYF. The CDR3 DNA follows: TGTGCCAGCAGTGCAGGGGTCTACGAGCAGTACTTC.

DNA of the CDR3: TGTGCCAGCAGCCCCCGCAGGGTTAACTATGGCTACACCTTC. Protein product: CASSPRRVNYGYTF. The chain links TRBV5-6 to TRBJ1-2; a weak D match, TRBD1 (5 bases). Germline assignment: CDR1 SGHDT and CDR2 YYEEEE. The CDR3 extends over 14 amino acids. V gave up 4 bases and J gave up 1 base, with 11 bases separating them.

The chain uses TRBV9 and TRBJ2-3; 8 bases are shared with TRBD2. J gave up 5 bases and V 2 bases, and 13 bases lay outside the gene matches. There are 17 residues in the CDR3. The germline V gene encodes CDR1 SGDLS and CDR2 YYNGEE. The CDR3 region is CASSVYPREVQGDTQYF. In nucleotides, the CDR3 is TGTGCCAGCAGCGTTTATCCGCGGGAGGTACAGGGAGATACGCAGTATTTT.

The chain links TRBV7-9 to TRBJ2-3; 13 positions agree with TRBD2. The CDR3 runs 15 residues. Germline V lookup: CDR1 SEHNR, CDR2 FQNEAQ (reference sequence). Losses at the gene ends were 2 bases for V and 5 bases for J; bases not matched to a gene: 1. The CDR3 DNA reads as TGTGCCAGCAGCTTAAGACTAGCGGGGGGAGATACGCAGTATTTT. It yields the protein CASSLRLAGGDTQYF.

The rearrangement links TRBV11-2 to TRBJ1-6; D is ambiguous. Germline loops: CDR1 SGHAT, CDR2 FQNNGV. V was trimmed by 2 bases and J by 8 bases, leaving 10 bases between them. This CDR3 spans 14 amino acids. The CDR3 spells CASSLNLGDSPLHF. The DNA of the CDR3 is TGTGCCAGCAGCTTAAACCTCGGAGATTCACCCCTCCACTTT. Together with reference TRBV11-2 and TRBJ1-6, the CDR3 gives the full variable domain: EAGVAQSPRYKIIEKRQSVAFWCNPISGHATLYWYQQILGQGPKLLIQFQNNGVVDDSQLPKDRFSAERLKGVDSTLKIQPAKLEDSAVYLCASSLNLGDSPLHFGNGTRLTVT.

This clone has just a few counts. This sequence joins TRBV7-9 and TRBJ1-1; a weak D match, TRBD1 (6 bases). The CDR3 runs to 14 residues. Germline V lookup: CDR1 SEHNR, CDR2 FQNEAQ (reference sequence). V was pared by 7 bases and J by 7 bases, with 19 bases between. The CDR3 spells CASTNLQGSGEAFF. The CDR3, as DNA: TGTGCCAGCACTAATCTTCAGGGGTCTGGTGAAGCTTTCTTT. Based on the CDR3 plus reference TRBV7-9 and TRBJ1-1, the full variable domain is DTGVSQNPRHKITKRGQNVTFRCDPISEHNRLYWYRQTLGQGPEFLTYFQNEAQLEKSRLLSDRFSAERPKGSFSTLEIQRTEQGDSAMYLCASTNLQGSGEAFFGQGTRLTVV.

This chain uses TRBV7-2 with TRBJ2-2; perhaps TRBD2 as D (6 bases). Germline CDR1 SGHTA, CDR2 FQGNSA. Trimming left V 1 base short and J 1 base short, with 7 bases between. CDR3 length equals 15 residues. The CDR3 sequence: CASSLVRGNTGELFF. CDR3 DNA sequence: TGTGCCAGCAGCTTAGTGCGGGGGAACACCGGGGAGCTGTTTTTT. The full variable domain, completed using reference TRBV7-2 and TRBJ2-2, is GAGVSQSPSNKVTEKGKDVELRCDPISGHTALYWYRQSLGQGLEFLIYFQGNSAPDKSGLPSDRFSAERTGGSVSTLTIQRTQQEDSAVYLCASSLVRGNTGELFFGEGSRLTVL.

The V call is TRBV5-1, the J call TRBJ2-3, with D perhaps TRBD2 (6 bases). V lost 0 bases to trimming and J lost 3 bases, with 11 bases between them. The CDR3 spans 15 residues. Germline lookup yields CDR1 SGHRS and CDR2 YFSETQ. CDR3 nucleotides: TGCGCCAGCAGCTTGGAGTGGAGGGGAACAGATACGCAGTATTTT. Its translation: CASSLEWRGTDTQYF.

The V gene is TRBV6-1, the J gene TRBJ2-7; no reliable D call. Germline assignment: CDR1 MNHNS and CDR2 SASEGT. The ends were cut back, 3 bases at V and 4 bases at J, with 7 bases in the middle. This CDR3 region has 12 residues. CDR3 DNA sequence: TGTGCCAGCAGTGATGGACGGTACGAGCAGTACTTC. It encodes CASSDGRYEQYF.

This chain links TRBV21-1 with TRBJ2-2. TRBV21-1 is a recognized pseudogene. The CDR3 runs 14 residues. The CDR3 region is CASSKVKGAGELFF. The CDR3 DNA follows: TGTGCCAGCAGCAAAGTAAAGGGCGCCGGGGAGCTGTTTTTT.

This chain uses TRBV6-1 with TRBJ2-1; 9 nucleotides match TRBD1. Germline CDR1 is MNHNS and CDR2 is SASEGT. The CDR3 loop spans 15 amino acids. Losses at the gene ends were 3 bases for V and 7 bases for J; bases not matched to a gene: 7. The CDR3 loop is CASSEPGQGSNEQFF. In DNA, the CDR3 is TGTGCCAGCAGTGAGCCGGGACAGGGCTCGAATGAGCAGTTCTTC.

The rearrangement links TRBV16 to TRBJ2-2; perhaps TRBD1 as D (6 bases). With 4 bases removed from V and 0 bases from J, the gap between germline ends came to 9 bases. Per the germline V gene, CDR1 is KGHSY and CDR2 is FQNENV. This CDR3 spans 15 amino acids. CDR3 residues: CASSLGGTNTGELFF. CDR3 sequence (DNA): TGTGCCAGCAGCCTAGGGGGAACGAACACCGGGGAGCTGTTTTTT.

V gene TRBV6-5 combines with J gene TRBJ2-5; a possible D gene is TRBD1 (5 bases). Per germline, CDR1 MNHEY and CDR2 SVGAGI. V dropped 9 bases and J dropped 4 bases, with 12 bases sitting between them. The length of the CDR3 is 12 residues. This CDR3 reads CASQGTPETQYF. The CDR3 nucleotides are TGTGCCAGTCAGGGAACCCCAGAGACCCAGTACTTC.

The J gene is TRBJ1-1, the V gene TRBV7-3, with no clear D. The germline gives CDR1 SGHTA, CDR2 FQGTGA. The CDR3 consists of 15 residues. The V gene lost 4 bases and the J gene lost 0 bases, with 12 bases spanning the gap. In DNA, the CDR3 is TGTGCCAGCAGCTCTATCCCGCCAGTGAACACTGAAGCTTTCTTT. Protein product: CASSSIPPVNTEAFF.

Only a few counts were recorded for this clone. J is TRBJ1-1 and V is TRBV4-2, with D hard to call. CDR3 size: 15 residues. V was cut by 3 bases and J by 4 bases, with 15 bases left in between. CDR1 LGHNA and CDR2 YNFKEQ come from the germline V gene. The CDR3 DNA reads TGTGCCAGCAGCCAGGAAGCACCTTGGAGCACTGAAGCTTTCTTT. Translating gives CASSQEAPWSTEAFF.

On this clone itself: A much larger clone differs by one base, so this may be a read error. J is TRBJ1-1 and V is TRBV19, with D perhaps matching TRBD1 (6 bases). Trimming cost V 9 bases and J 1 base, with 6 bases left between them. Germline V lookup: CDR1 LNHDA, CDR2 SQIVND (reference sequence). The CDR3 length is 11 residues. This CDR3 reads CASRGNTEAFF. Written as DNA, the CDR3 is TGTGCCAGCAGGGGGAACACTGAAGCTTTCTTT.

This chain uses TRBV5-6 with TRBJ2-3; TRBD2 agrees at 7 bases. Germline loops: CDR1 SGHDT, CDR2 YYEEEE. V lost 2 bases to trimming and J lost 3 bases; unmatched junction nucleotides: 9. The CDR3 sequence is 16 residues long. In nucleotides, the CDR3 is TGTGCCAGCAGCTTCATGGGGGGGAAAAGAACAGATACGCAGTATTTT. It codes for CASSFMGGKRTDTQYF.

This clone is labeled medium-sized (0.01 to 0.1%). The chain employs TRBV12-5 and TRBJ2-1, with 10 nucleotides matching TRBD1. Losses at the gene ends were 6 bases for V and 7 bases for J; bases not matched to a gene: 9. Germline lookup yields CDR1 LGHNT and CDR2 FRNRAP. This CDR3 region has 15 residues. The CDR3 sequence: CASGRSRDRGNEQFF. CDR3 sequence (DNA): TGTGCTAGTGGGCGCTCCCGGGACAGGGGTAATGAGCAGTTCTTC.

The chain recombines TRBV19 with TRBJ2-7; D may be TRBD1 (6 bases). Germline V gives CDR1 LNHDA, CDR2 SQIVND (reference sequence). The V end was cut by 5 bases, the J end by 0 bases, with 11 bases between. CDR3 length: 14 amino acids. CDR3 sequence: CASSRDTGSYEQYF. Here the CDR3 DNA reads TGTGCCAGTAGTCGGGACACAGGCTCCTACGAGCAGTACTTC.

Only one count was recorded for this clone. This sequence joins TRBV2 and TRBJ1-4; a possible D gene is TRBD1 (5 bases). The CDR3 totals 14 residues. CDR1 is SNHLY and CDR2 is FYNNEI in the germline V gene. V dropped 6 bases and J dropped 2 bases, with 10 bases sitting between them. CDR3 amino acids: CASRLGLTNEKLFF. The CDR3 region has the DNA TGTGCCAGCAGATTGGGGCTGACTAATGAAAAACTGTTTTTT.

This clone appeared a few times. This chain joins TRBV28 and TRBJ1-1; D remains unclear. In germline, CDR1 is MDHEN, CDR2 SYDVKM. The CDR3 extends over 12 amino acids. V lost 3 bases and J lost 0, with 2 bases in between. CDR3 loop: CASSLLNTEAFF. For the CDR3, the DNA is TGTGCCAGCAGTTTGTTGAACACTGAAGCTTTCTTT.